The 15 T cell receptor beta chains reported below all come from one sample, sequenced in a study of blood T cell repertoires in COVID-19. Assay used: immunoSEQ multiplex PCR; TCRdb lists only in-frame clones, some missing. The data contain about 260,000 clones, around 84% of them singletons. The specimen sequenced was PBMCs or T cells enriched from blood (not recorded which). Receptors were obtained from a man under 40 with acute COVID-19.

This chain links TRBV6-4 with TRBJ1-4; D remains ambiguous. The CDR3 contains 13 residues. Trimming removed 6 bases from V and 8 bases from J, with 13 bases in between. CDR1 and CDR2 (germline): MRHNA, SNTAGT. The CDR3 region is CASSRSPGEKLFF. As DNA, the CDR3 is TGTGCCAGCAGCCGGTCGCCCGGGGAAAAACTGTTTTTT.

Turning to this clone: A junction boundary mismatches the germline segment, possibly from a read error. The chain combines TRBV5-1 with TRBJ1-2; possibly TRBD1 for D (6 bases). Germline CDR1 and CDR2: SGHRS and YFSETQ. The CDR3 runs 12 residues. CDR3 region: CASSSGDYGYTF. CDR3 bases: TGTGCCAGCAGCTCAGGGGATTATGGCTACACCTTC.

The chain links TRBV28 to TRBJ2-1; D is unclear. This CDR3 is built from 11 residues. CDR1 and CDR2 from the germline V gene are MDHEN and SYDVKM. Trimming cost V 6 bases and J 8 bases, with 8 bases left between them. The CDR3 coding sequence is TGTGCCAGCAGCGCGCCACATGAGCAGTTCTTC. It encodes CASSAPHEQFF.

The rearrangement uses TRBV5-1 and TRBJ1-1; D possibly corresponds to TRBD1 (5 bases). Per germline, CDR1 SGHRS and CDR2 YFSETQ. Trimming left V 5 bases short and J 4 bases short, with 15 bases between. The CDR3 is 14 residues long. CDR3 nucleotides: TGCGCCAGCAGATCCGTCAGGGATGTCACTGAAGCTTTCTTT. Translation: CASRSVRDVTEAFF.

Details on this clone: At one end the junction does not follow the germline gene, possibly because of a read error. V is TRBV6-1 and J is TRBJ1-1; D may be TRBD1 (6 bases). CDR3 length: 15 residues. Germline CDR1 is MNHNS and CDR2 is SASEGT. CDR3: CASSEGQFMNTEAFF. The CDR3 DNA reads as TGTGCCAGCAGCGAAGGACAGTTCATGAACACTGAAGCTTTCTTT.

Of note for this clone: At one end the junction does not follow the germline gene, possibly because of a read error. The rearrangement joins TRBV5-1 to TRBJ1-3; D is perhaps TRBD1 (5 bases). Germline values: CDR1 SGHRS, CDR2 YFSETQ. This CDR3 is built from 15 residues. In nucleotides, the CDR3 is TGTGCCAGCAGCTTGGCCCAGGGATCTGGAAACACCATATATTTT. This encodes CASSLAQGSGNTIYF.

CDR3 in DNA: TGCAGCGCCCAGGGGCCCGGGGAGCTGTTTTTT. Its protein product is CSAQGPGELFF. The J gene is TRBJ2-2, the V gene TRBV29-1, with a possible D match to TRBD1 (6 bases). V was cut by 7 bases and J by 6 bases, with 9 bases left in between. Looked up from germline, CDR1 is SQVTM and CDR2 is ANQGSEA. This CDR3 has 11 amino acids.

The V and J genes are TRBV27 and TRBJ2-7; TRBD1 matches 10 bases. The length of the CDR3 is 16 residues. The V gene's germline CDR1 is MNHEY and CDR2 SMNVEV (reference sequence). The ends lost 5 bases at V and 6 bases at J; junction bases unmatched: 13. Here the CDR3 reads CASSLSGTGVFREQYV. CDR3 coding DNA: TGTGCCAGCAGTCTGTCCGGGACAGGGGTTTTCCGCGAGCAGTACGTC.

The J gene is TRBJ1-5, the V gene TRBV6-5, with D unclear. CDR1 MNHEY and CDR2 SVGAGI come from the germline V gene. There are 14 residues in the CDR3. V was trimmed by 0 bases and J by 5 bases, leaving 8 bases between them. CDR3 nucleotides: TGTGCCAGCAGTTACTCCCACACAGATCAGCCCCAGCATTTT. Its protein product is CASSYSHTDQPQHF.

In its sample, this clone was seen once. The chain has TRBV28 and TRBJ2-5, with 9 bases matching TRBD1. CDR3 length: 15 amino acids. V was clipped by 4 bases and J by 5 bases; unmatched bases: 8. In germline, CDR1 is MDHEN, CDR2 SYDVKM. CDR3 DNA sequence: TGTGCCAGCAGTTCCGCCGACAGGGGGTACGAGACCCAGTACTTC. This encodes CASSSADRGYETQYF.

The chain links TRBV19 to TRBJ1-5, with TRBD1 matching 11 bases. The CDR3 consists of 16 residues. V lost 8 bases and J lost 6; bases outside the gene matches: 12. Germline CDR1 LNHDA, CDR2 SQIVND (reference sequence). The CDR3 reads CASQNPPGQGGQPQHF. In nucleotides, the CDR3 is TGTGCCAGTCAAAACCCTCCGGGACAGGGGGGTCAGCCCCAGCATTTT.

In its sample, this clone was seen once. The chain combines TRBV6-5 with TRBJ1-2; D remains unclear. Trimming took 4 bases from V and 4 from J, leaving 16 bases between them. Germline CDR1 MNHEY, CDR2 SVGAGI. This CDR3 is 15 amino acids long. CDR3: CASSSHLTEGYGYTF. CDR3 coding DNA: TGTGCCAGCAGTTCTCATTTAACAGAGGGCTATGGCTACACCTTC.

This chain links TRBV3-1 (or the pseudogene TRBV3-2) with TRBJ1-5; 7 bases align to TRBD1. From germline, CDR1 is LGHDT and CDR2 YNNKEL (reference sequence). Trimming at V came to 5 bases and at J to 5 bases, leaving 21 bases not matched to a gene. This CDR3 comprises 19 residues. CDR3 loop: CASSAGRPGFGTGDQPQHF. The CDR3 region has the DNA TGTGCCAGCAGCGCCGGCCGGCCAGGGTTCGGAACAGGGGATCAGCCCCAGCATTTT.

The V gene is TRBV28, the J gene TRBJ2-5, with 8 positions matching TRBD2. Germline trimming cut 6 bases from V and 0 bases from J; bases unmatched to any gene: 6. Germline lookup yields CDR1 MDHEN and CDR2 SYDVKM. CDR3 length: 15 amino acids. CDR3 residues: CASRSSGGNQETQYF. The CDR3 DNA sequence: TGTGCCAGCAGATCTTCGGGGGGGAACCAAGAGACCCAGTACTTC.

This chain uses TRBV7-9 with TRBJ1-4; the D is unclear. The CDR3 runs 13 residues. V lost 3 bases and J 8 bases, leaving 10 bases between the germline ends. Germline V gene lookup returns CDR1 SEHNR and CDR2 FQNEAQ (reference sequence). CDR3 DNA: TGTGCCAGCAGCTTGAGGGAATCCGAAAAACTGTTTTTT. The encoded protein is CASSLRESEKLFF.